These T cell receptor beta chains were read from a single sample in a study of persistence of HIV-infected CD4 T cells. Sequencing used immunoSEQ multiplex PCR; TCRdb keeps in-frame clones, though not all of them. The sample holds some 13,000 clones, about three fifths seen once. Their specific antigens are unknown. Sequenced material: CD4+ T cells sorted from PBMCs after roughly 17-hour stimulation, taken from a patient who received antiretroviral therapy. These receptor sequences come from an adult man with HIV who was CMV-seropositive. Each CDR3 is given with its conserved first and last residue. The D gene is left open where the match is weak. The size of a clone is reported for some rows only, either as once, few or many, or as a class for expanded clones.

>TRBJ1-2|.|TRBV18|.
CASSPSSLGVGYTF
TGTGCCAGCTCACCATCGAGTCTGGGGGTTGGCTACACCTTC
>TRBJ1-5|few|TRBV28|TRBD1
CASSTRDRGLLYQPQHF
TGTGCCAGCAGTACCCGGGACAGGGGGCTCCTATATCAGCCCCAGCATTTT
>TRBJ2-7|medium-sized|TRBV29-1|TRBD2
CSVGTGRGTYEQYF
TGCAGCGTAGGCACCGGGAGGGGGACCTACGAGCAGTACTTC
>TRBJ1-2|.|TRBV15|TRBD1
CATSRIGQGNYGYTF
TGTGCCACCAGCAGGATCGGACAGGGGAACTATGGCTACACCTTC
>TRBJ2-5|.|TRBV5-4|.
CASSLKGLGGETQYF
TGTGCCAGCAGCTTGAAGGGACTAGGGGGCGAGACCCAGTACTTC
>TRBJ2-7|.|TRBV18|.
CASSRPGGIPDEQYF
TGTGCCAGCTCACGCCCCGGGGGCATTCCTGACGAGCAGTACTTC
>TRBJ2-1|few|TRBV24-1|.
CATSVGAAGSNEQFF
TGTGCCACCAGTGTTGGAGCGGCTGGCTCCAATGAGCAGTTCTTC
>TRBJ2-3|.|TRBV6-1|TRBD1
CASSEFGTGGHTDTQYF
TGTGCCAGCAGTGAATTTGGGACAGGGGGGCACACAGATACGCAGTATTTT
>TRBJ2-3|.|TRBV13|TRBD1
CASSVGDSRTDTQYF
TGTGCCAGCAGCGTAGGGGACAGCCGCACAGATACGCAGTATTTT
>TRBJ1-3|.|TRBV30|.
CAWSVPHYSGNTIYF
TGTGCCTGGAGTGTACCCCACTACTCTGGAAACACCATATATTTT
>TRBJ2-1|few|TRBV5-8|.
CASRGGEQFF
TGTGCCAGCAGAGGGGGTGAGCAGTTCTTC
>TRBJ2-1|.|TRBV2|.
CASSENRRVYNEQFF
TGTGCCAGCAGTGAAAACAGGCGGGTGTACAATGAGCAGTTCTTC
>TRBJ1-5|.|TRBV7-8|.
CASSNREGVNQPQHF
TGTGCCAGCAGCAATAGGGAGGGAGTAAATCAGCCCCAGCATTTT
>TRBJ1-4|.|TRBV6-5|.
CASTWRGLTNEKLFF
TGTGCCAGCACCTGGCGGGGCCTGACCAATGAAAAACTGTTTTTT
>TRBJ2-1|.|TRBV3-1/TRBV3-2|.
CASSQGPGVSEQFF
TGTGCCAGCAGCCAGGGTCCGGGGGTGTCTGAGCAGTTCTTC
>TRBJ1-1|.|TRBV10-1|.
CASRDLGGTEAFF
TGCGCCAGCAGGGACCTTGGGGGCACTGAAGCTTTCTTT
>TRBJ1-5|.|TRBV19|.
CASSKVGPYQPQHF
TGTGCCAGTAGTAAGGTAGGACCCTACCAGCCCCAGCATTTT
>TRBJ1-4|.|TRBV7-8|.
CASSLANRAATNEKLFF
TGTGCCAGCAGCTTAGCGAATAGGGCTGCAACTAATGAAAAACTGTTTTTT
>TRBJ2-2|.|TRBV18|.
CASSQLGVSTGELFF
TGTGCCAGCTCACAACTAGGGGTGAGCACCGGGGAGCTGTTTTTT
>TRBJ2-7|.|TRBV10-3|.
CAISVGLRLSYEQYF
TGTGCCATCAGTGTTGGGTTGAGGCTTTCCTACGAGCAGTACTTC
>TRBJ2-5|.|TRBV4-2|TRBD1
CASSQLTGELSETQYF
TGTGCCAGCAGCCAACTGACAGGGGAGTTGTCGGAGACCCAGTACTTC
>TRBJ2-5|.|TRBV7-9|.
CASSVRWQETQYF
TGTGCCAGCAGCGTACGATGGCAAGAGACCCAGTACTTC
>TRBJ1-5|.|TRBV19|.
CASSIRGGGNQPQHF
TGTGCCAGTAGTATCAGGGGTGGGGGCAATCAGCCCCAGCATTTT
>TRBJ1-1|.|TRBV30|.
CAWIGHMNTEAFF
TGTGCCTGGATTGGGCATATGAACACTGAAGCTTTCTTT
>TRBJ2-6|.|TRBV10-2|.
CASSGGYSSGANVLTF
TGCGCCAGCAGTGGTGGGTATAGCTCTGGGGCCAACGTCCTGACTTTC
>TRBJ1-3|.|TRBV3-1/TRBV3-2|.
CASSQRKLVGNTIYF
TGTGCCAGCAGCCAAAGAAAACTGGTGGGAAACACCATATATTTT
>TRBJ1-2|.|TRBV18|TRBD1
CATTPDRANYGYTF
TGTGCCACCACCCCCGACAGGGCCAACTATGGCTACACCTTC
>TRBJ2-1|.|TRBV19|TRBD2
CASTPLGRTSGINEQFF
TGTGCCAGTACCCCTTTGGGGAGGACTAGCGGGATCAATGAGCAGTTCTTC
>TRBJ2-7|.|TRBV14|.
CASSQVHIASYEQYF
TGTGCCAGCAGCCAGGTCCACATCGCCTCCTACGAGCAGTACTTC
>TRBJ1-3|.|TRBV30|TRBD1
CAWSRIGQGNSGNTIYF
TGTGCCTGGAGTCGTATAGGACAGGGCAACTCTGGAAACACCATATATTTT
>TRBJ2-3|once|TRBV11-2|TRBD1
CASSRTGVSTDTQYF
TGTGCCAGCAGCCGGACAGGGGTCAGCACAGATACGCAGTATTTT
>TRBJ2-2|.|TRBV11-3|TRBD1
CASSLVAGQGSNTGELFF
TGTGCCAGCAGCTTAGTCGCGGGACAGGGCTCCAACACCGGGGAGCTGTTTTTT
>TRBJ1-2|.|TRBV7-2|TRBD1
CASSRTGVNYGYTF
TGTGCCAGCAGCCGGACAGGGGTTAACTATGGCTACACCTTC
>TRBJ2-3|.|TRBV10-3|TRBD2
CAITLAGRADTQYF
TGTGCCATCACCCTAGCGGGAAGGGCAGATACGCAGTATTTT
>TRBJ1-4|few|TRBV4-3|TRBD1
CASSLNRGGQEKLFF
TGCGCCAGCAGCCTCAACAGGGGAGGACAGGAAAAACTGTTTTTT
>TRBJ2-7|large|TRBV2|.
CASRGGAYEQYF
TGTGCCAGCAGGGGCGGGGCCTACGAGCAGTACTTC
>TRBJ2-5|.|TRBV29-1|.
CSSSGQNQETQYF
TGCAGCTCCTCCGGGCAGAACCAAGAGACCCAGTACTTC
>TRBJ1-2|.|TRBV5-4|.
CASSLEGYSNYGYTF
TGTGCCAGCAGCTTGGAAGGGTACTCTAACTATGGCTACACCTTC
>TRBJ2-7|few|TRBV19|TRBD1
CASSIQAGGYYEQYF
TGTGCCAGTAGTATTCAGGCAGGGGGCTACTACGAGCAGTACTTC
>TRBJ2-7|.|TRBV4-1|TRBD1
CASSQDPPGGFYEQYF
TGCGCCAGCAGCCAAGATCCGCCAGGGGGCTTCTACGAGCAGTACTTC
>TRBJ2-2|.|TRBV7-2|.
CASSLVSGPGELFF
TGTGCCAGCAGCTTAGTGTCAGGCCCCGGGGAGCTGTTTTTT
>TRBJ2-3|.|TRBV29-1|TRBD2
CSVSSGGLTDTQYF
TGCAGCGTTTCTAGCGGGGGGCTCACAGATACGCAGTATTTT
>TRBJ1-1|.|TRBV21-1|.
CASPRDRGGTEAFF
TGTGCCAGCCCCCGGGACAGGGGGGGAACTGAAGCTTTCTTT
>TRBJ1-2|few|TRBV4-3|TRBD1
CASSQGTGAGGYTF
TGCGCCAGCAGCCAAGGAACAGGGGCGGGTGGCTACACCTTC
>TRBJ1-5|.|TRBV30|.
CAWRDGVSNQPQHF
TGTGCCTGGAGGGACGGGGTTAGCAATCAGCCCCAGCATTTT
>TRBJ1-2|.|TRBV5-4|.
CASSFNDKGGYTF
TGTGCCAGCAGCTTCAATGATAAGGGCGGCTACACCTTC